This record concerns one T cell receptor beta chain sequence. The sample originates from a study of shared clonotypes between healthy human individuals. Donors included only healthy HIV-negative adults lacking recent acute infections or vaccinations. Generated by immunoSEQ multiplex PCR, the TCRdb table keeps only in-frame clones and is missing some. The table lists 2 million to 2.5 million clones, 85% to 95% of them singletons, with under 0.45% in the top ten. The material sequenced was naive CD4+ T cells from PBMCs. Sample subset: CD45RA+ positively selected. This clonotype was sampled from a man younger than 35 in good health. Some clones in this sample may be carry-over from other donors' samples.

In DNA form, the CDR3 reads TGCAGCGTTGGGAGTCGGAGGGACTTGAACACTGAAGCTTTCTTT. It is translated as CSVGSRRDLNTEAFF. The genes are TRBV29-1 and TRBJ1-1, with a weak D call TRBD1 (5 bases). CDR3 length: 15 residues. In germline, CDR1 is SQVTM, CDR2 ANQGSEA. The germline V and J ends were trimmed by 4 bases and 0 bases, with 15 bases remaining between them.